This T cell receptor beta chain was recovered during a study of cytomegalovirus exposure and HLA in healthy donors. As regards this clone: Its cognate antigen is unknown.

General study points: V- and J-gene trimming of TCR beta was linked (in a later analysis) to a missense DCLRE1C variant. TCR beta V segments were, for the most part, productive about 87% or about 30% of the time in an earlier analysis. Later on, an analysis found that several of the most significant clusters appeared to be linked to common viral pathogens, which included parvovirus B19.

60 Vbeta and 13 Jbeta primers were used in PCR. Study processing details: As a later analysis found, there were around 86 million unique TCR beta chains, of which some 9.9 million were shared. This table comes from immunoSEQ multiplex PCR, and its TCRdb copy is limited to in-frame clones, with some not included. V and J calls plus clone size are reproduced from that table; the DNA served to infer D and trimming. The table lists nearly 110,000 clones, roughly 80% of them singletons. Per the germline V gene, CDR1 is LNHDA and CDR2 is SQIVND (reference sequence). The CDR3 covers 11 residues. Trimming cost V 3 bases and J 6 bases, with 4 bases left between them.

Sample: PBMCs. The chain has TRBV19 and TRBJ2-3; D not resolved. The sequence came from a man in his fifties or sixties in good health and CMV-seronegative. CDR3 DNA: TGTGCCAGTAGTATCGGGGATACGCAGTATTTT. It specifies CASSIGDTQYF.